These 12 T cell receptor beta chains were sequenced from one sample in a study of PD-L1 blockade in urothelial cancer. Repertoires were generated with immunoSEQ multiplex PCR, while TCRdb's copy carries only in-frame clones and drops some. The sample shows tens of thousands of clones, about four fifths of them seen only once. This specimen consisted of PBMCs, obtained around atezolizumab (anti-PD-L1) treatment. The origin of the receptors is a man between 70 and 80 years old with urothelial cancer.

The chain is built from TRBV6-1 and TRBJ2-7, with no clear D. The CDR3 contains 12 residues. V lost 3 bases and J lost 1, with 4 bases in between. CDR1 is MNHNS and CDR2 is SASEGT in the germline V gene. The CDR3 loop is CASSDQSYEQYF. In DNA, the CDR3 is TGTGCCAGCAGTGACCAATCCTACGAGCAGTACTTC.

This chain connects TRBV28 to TRBJ2-1, with 14 bases lining up with TRBD2. The V and J ends lost 4 bases and 6 bases, in that order; junction bases with no gene match: 8. Germline V gives CDR1 MDHEN, CDR2 SYDVKM. The CDR3 contains 17 residues. CDR3 sequence: CASSSATSGRAFNEQFF. In DNA form, the CDR3 reads TGTGCCAGCAGTTCTGCGACTAGCGGGAGGGCTTTCAATGAGCAGTTCTTC.

The J gene is TRBJ1-2, the V gene TRBV7-9; the D gene is possibly TRBD1 (6 bases). The CDR3 runs to 14 residues. V lost 0 bases and J 6 bases, leaving 11 bases between the germline ends. Germline values: CDR1 SEHNR, CDR2 FQNEAQ (reference sequence). The CDR3 coding sequence is TGTGCCAGCAGCTTAGCCGGGGGGGGCCATGGCTACACCTTC. Translation: CASSLAGGGHGYTF.

The J gene is TRBJ1-1, the V gene TRBV4-3, with D hard to call. The CDR3 sequence is 15 residues long. V was clipped by 0 bases and J by 0 bases, with 8 bases between them. Germline CDR1 is LGHNA and CDR2 is YSLEER. CDR3 sequence (DNA): TGCGCCAGCAGCCAAGATGGAGGTGTGAACACTGAAGCTTTCTTT. Residues: CASSQDGGVNTEAFF.

The chain combines TRBV4-3 with TRBJ1-4, with D possibly TRBD1 on 5 matching bases. There are 14 residues in the CDR3. The V and J ends lost 3 bases and 14 bases respectively, with 19 bases between them. CDR1 LGHNA and CDR2 YSLEER come from the germline V gene. The CDR3 DNA reads TGCGCCAGCAGCCACGGGACTGCCGGACGTCTCCTGTTTTTT. Translated: CASSHGTAGRLLFF.

The chain carries TRBV25-1 and TRBJ1-3, with D unresolved. V lost 3 bases and J lost 4, with 13 bases in between. The CDR3 is made up of 15 amino acids. Per germline, CDR1 MGHDK and CDR2 SYGVNS. The CDR3 region is CASSDASPRGNTIYF. Written as DNA, the CDR3 is TGTGCCAGCAGTGACGCGTCCCCGAGGGGAAACACCATATATTTT.

This chain uses TRBV28 with TRBJ2-3; D may be TRBD1 (6 bases). CDR1 is MDHEN and CDR2 is SYDVKM in the germline V gene. V gave up 8 bases and J gave up 2 bases, with 23 bases separating them. There are 17 residues in the CDR3. CDR3 bases: TGTGCCAGCCCCCCCGGGGACAAACAACGATCCACAGATACGCAGTATTTT. It specifies CASPPGDKQRSTDTQYF.

Written as DNA, the CDR3 is TGCGCCAGCAGCTTGGCCGGGATCTCAGCGGGCACTGAAGCTTTCTTT. Translating it yields CASSLAGISAGTEAFF. The chain links TRBV5-1 to TRBJ1-1; D remains unclear. The ends were cut back, 0 bases at V and 4 bases at J, with 16 bases in the middle. This CDR3 spans 16 amino acids. Germline CDR1 reads SGHRS; CDR2 reads YFSETQ.

This rearrangement joins TRBV7-3 to TRBJ2-1; possibly TRBD2 for D (6 bases). CDR1 is SGHTA and CDR2 is FQGTGA in the germline V gene. The CDR3 extends over 13 amino acids. Trimming removed 5 bases from V and 4 bases from J, with 9 bases in between. The DNA of the CDR3 is TGTGCCAGCAGCCTGGGACTGTACAATGAGCAGTTCTTC. This codes for CASSLGLYNEQFF.

This chain links TRBV30 with TRBJ1-3; D not certain. Germline CDR1 reads GTSNPN; CDR2 reads SVGIG (reference sequence). V lost 7 bases and J 4 bases, leaving 14 bases between the germline ends. The CDR3 is 13 amino acids. In DNA form, the CDR3 reads TGTGCCTCGTCAGTGGAGCCCGGAAACACCATATATTTT. Residues: CASSVEPGNTIYF.

This clone was observed once. The chain is built from TRBV7-2 and TRBJ2-3, with 7 bases aligning to TRBD1. The CDR3 contains 13 residues. The junction had 3 bases not matched to a gene; V was cut back by 5 bases and J by 4 bases. Germline V gene lookup returns CDR1 SGHTA and CDR2 FQGNSA. The CDR3 DNA follows: TGTGCCAGCAGCGCCACAGGGGCAGATACGCAGTATTTT. Amino acid sequence: CASSATGADTQYF.

The chain joins TRBV7-2 to TRBJ1-2; D possibly corresponds to TRBD1 (6 bases). Germline V gene lookup returns CDR1 SGHTA and CDR2 FQGNSA. The CDR3 is 16 amino acids. V was shortened by 5 bases and J by 5 bases, with 21 bases between the two germline ends. The CDR3 spells CASSPQILQGSYGYTF. In DNA, the CDR3 is TGTGCCAGCAGCCCGCAGATCCTACAGGGATCGTATGGCTACACCTTC.